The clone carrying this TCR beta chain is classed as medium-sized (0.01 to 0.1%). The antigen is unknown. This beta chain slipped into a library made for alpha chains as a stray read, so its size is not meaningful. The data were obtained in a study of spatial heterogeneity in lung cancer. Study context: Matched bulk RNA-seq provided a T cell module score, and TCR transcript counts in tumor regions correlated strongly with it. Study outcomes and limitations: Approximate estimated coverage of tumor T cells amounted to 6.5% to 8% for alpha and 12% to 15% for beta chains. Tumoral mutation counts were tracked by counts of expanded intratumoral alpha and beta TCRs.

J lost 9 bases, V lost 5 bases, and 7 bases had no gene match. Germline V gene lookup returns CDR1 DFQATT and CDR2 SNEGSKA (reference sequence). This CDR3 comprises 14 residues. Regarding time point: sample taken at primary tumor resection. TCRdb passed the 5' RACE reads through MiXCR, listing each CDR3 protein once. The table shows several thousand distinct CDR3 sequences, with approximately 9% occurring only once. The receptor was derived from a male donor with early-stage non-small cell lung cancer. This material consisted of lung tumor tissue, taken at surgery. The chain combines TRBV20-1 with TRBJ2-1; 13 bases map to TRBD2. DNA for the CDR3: TGCAGTGCTCGGACTAGCGGGAGTGTTAGTGAGCAGTTCTTC. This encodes CSARTSGSVSEQFF.